This T cell receptor (beta chain) came from a study of metastatic and nonmetastatic thyroid tumors. Across the whole study: Comparison of repertoires was carried out across blood and tumor or nodule tissue from malignant and benign thyroid patients.

The table lists this clone with a few counts. TCRdb used MiXCR to call clones anew from the PCR reads. The sample includes 20,000 to 30,000 clones, around 24% of them seen just once. The V end lost 5 bases, the J end lost 4 bases, and 11 bases lay between the germline ends. Germline assignment: CDR1 MNHNS and CDR2 SASEGT. This CDR3 has 13 amino acids. Prior to thyroid surgery, none of the patients had received any treatment. The specimen was blood. The chain employs TRBV6-1 and TRBJ1-2; D not resolved. The origin of this receptor is a female donor with papillary thyroid cancer or a benign thyroid nodule (not recorded which). Some clones in this sample may be carry-over from other donors' samples. The CDR3 nucleotides read TGTGCCAGCAGTCCCAGAGAGAGCTATGGCTACACCTTC. Residues: CASSPRESYGYTF.